This TCR beta chain was captured by sequencing in a study of T-cell memory formation after mild COVID-19. The overall study: Largely, the TCR clusters proved donor specific.

The trim removed 6 bases at V and 5 bases at J, leaving 10 bases unmatched. CDR3 length: 16 amino acids. Study-wide points: Later expanders leaned CD4+, whereas day 15 to 85 contracting clones were balanced CD4/CD8. Pre-infection memory contained some responding clones, which suggested that cross-reactive memory had joined.

5'RACE primed at constant segments yielded TCR alpha and TCR beta cDNA libraries bearing sample barcodes and UMIs. One entry per CDR3 protein, called by TCRdb with MiXCR from the 5' RACE reads. The sample holds roughly 510,000 distinct CDR3 sequences, 15% to 20% seen once. This clonotype came up a few times. Its specificity is unknown. Material for sequencing was PBMCs or a T cell subset sorted from them (not recorded which). The sequence derives from an adult woman who had mild COVID-19 (a few samples of this study predate the infection). Cell type and time point are not known. The chain recombines TRBV12-3 or TRBV12-4 with TRBJ2-2, with 9 nucleotides matching TRBD1. For the CDR3, the DNA is TGTGCCAGCAGACCTAACAGGGGGCAAGGAACCGGGGAGCTGTTTTTT. Translating it yields CASRPNRGQGTGELFF.